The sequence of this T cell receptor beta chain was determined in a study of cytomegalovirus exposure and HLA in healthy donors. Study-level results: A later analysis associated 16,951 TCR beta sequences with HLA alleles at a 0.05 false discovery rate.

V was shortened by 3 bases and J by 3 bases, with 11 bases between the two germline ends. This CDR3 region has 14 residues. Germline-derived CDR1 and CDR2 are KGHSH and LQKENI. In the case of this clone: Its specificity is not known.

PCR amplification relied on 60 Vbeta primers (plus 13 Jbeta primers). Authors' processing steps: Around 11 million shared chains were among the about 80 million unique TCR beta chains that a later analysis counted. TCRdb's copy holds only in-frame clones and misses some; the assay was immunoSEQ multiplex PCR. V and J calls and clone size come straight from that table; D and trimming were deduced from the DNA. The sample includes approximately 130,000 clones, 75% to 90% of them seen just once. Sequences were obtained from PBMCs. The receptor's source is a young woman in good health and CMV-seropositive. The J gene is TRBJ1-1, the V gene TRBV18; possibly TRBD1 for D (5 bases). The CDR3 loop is CASSPARADTEAFF. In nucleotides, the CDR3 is TGTGCCAGCTCACCGGCCAGGGCGGACACTGAAGCTTTCTTT.